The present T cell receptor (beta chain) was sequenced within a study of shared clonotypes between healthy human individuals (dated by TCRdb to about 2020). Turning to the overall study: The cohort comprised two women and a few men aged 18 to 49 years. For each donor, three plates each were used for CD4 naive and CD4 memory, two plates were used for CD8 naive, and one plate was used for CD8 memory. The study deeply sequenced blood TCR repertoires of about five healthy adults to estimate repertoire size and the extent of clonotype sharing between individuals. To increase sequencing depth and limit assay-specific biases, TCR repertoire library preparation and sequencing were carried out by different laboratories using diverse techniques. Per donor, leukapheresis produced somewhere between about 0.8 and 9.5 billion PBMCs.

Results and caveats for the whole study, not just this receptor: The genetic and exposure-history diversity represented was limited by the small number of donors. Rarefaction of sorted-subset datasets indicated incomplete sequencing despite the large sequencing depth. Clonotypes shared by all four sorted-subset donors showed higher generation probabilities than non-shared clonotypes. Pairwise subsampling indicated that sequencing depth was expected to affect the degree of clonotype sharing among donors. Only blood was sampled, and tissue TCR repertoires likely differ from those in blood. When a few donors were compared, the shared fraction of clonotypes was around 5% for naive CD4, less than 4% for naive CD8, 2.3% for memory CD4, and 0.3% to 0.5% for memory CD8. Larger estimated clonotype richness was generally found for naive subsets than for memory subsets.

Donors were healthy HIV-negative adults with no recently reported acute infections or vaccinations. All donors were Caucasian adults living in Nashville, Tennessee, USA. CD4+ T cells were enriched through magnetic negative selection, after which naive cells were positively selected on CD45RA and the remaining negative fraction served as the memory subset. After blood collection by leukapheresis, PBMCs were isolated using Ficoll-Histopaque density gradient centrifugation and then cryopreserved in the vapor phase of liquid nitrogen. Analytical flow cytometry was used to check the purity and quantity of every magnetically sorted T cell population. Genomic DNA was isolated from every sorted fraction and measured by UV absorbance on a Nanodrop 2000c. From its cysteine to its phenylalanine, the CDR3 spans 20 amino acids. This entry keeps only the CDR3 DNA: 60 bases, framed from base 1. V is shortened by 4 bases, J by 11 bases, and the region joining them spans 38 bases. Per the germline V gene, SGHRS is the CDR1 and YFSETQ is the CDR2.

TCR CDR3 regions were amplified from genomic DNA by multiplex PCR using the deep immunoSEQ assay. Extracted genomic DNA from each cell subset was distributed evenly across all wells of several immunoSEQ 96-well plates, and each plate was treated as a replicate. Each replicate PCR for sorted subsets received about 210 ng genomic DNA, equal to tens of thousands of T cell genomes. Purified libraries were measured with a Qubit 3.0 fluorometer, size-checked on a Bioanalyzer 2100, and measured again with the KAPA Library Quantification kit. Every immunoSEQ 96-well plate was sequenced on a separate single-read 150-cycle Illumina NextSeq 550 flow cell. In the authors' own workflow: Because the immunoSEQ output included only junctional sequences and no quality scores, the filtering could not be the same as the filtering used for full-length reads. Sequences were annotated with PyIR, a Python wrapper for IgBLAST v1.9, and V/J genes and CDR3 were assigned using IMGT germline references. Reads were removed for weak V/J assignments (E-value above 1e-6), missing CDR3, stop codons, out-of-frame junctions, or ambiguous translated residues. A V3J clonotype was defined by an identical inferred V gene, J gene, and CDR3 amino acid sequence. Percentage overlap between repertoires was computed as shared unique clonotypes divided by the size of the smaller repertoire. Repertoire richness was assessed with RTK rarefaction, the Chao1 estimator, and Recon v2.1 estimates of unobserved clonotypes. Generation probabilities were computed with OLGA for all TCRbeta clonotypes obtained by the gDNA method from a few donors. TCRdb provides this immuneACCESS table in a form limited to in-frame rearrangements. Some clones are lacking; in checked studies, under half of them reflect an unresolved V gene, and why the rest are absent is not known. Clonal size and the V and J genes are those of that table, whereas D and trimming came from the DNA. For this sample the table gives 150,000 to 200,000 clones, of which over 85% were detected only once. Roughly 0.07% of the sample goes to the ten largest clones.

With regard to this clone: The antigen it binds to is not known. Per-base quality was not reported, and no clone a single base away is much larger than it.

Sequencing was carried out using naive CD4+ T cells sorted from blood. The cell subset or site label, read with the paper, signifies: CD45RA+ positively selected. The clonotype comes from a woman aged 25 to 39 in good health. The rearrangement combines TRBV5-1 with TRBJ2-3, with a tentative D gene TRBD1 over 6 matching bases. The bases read TGCGCCAGCAGCACACTGACCGGGGACACCCCAAATCACATGGATGGGGGGCAGTATTTT. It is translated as CASSTLTGDTPNHMDGGQYF.